Each of the 11 T cell receptor beta chains below was sequenced from the same sample in a study of graft-versus-host responses after intestinal transplantation. Their target antigens are unknown. Clones were read by immunoSEQ multiplex PCR, and TCRdb kept only the in-frame ones, dropping some. The repertoire has roughly 110,000 clones, around 90% of them found once; the top ten carry roughly 0.24%. Sample: unstimulated CD4+ T cells sorted from spleen or lymph node cells, taken before transplant. These receptors all come from a human donor who was the organ donor for an intestinal transplant.

The chain carries TRBV11-2 and TRBJ2-3, with TRBD2 matching 7 bases. In germline, CDR1 is SGHAT, CDR2 FQNNGV. With V trimmed by 5 bases and J by 5 bases, 10 bases remained unmatched. This CDR3 has 15 residues. CDR3 sequence: CASSRIQRDGDTQYF. CDR3 nucleotides: TGTGCCAGCAGCCGTATTCAGCGGGATGGAGATACGCAGTATTTT.

The gene calls are TRBV27 and TRBJ2-7, with 9 bases lining up with TRBD2. CDR3 length: 14 amino acids. In germline, CDR1 is MNHEY, CDR2 SMNVEV (reference sequence). With V trimmed by 6 bases and J by 2 bases, 5 bases remained unmatched. The CDR3 DNA reads TGTGCCAGCAGCCCCGGGACTAGCACCTACGAGCAGTACTTC. Encoded protein: CASSPGTSTYEQYF.

J is TRBJ2-7 and V is TRBV7-2; 11 nucleotides match TRBD2. The CDR3 runs to 15 residues. Germline V lookup: CDR1 SGHTA, CDR2 FQGNSA. V shed 4 bases and J 6 bases; nucleotides not matched to a gene: 8. The CDR3 sequence: CASSSLAGVSLEQYF. CDR3 in DNA: TGTGCCAGCAGCTCACTAGCGGGAGTGTCGCTCGAGCAGTACTTC.

The chain is built from TRBV4-3 and TRBJ2-5, with TRBD1 identical over 7 bases. The DNA end lines up better with TRBJ2-7; the J call may be wrong. Germline-derived CDR1 and CDR2 are LGHNA and YSLEER. This CDR3 has 16 amino acids. CDR3: CASSQDEGARAYEQYF. In DNA form, the CDR3 reads TGCGCCAGCAGCCAAGATGAGGGGGCGCGTGCCTACGAGCAGTACTTC.

V and J are TRBV30 and TRBJ1-2; D uncertain. The CDR3 is 13 residues long. Germline V gene sequence: CDR1 GTSNPN, CDR2 SVGIG (reference sequence). Trimming pared 2 bases from V and 2 bases from J, leaving 9 bases between. The CDR3 nucleotides are TGTGCCTGGAGTCGAGGGTTGAACTATGGCTACACCTTC. Translated, it gives CAWSRGLNYGYTF. Full variable domain (remainder filled in from reference TRBV30 and TRBJ1-2): SQTIHQWPATLVQPVGSPLSLECTVEGTSNPNLYWYRQAAGRGLQLLFYSVGIGQISSEVPQNLSASRPQDRQFILSSKKLLLSDSGFYLCAWSRGLNYGYTFGSGTRLTVV.

As to this clone: Other DNA sequences in the sample encode the same CDR3. V and J are TRBV11-2 and TRBJ1-1, with D tentatively TRBD1 (6 bases). Germline lookup yields CDR1 SGHAT and CDR2 FQNNGV. The V gene lost 4 bases and the J gene lost 1 base, with 7 bases spanning the gap. This CDR3 has 13 residues. CDR3 residues: CASSSTGNTEAFF. The DNA of the CDR3 is TGTGCCAGCAGCTCGACAGGGAACACTGAAGCTTTCTTT. The full variable domain, rest sourced from reference TRBV11-2 and TRBJ1-1, is EAGVAQSPRYKIIEKRQSVAFWCNPISGHATLYWYQQILGQGPKLLIQFQNNGVVDDSQLPKDRFSAERLKGVDSTLKIQPAKLEDSAVYLCASSSTGNTEAFFGQGTRLTVV.

The chain joins TRBV7-9 to TRBJ1-2; D is uncertain. Trimming took off 0 bases at V and 1 base at J, with 9 bases between the two ends. CDR3 length: 15 residues. The germline CDR1 and CDR2 sequences are SEHNR and FQNEAQ (reference sequence). Here the CDR3 DNA reads TGTGCCAGCAGCTTAGCGCTCAGTAGTAACTATGGCTACACCTTC. Translated, it gives CASSLALSSNYGYTF.

This rearrangement joins TRBV5-6 to TRBJ2-6; TRBD1 aligns across 7 bases. Germline-derived CDR1 and CDR2 are SGHDT and YYEEEE. CDR3 length equals 18 residues. The junction had 8 bases not matched to a gene; V was cut back by 1 base and J by 1 base. This CDR3 reads CASSLLQGSLSGANVLTF. DNA for the CDR3: TGTGCCAGCAGCTTGTTACAGGGGTCTTTGTCTGGGGCCAACGTCCTGACTTTC.

V and J are TRBV6-5 and TRBJ2-7, with 8 bases lining up with TRBD1. V trimming: 10 bases; J trimming: 7 bases; junction bases outside the gene matches: 9. Germline CDR1 and CDR2: MNHEY and SVGAGI. CDR3 length: 12 amino acids. In DNA form, the CDR3 reads TGTGCCACCTCGGACAGGGCGAAAGAGCAGTACTTC. This translates into CATSDRAKEQYF.

This clone was recorded a few times. The gene calls are TRBV6-4 and TRBJ2-5; TRBD2 aligns across 10 bases. Trimming took 5 bases from V and 5 from J; bases not matched to a gene: 8. There are 15 residues in the CDR3. In germline, CDR1 is MRHNA, CDR2 SNTAGT. DNA of the CDR3: TGTGCCAGCAGTACCATAGCGGGAGGAGTGGAGACCCAGTACTTC. It codes for CASSTIAGGVETQYF.

This chain uses TRBV19 with TRBJ2-7; D not resolved. Germline-derived CDR1 and CDR2 are LNHDA and SQIVND (reference sequence). The CDR3 has 14 amino acids. V was trimmed by 5 bases and J by 5 bases, leaving 16 bases between them. The CDR3 region has the DNA TGTGCCAGTAGTTCCCAGTCCTCGAGTCACGAGCAGTACTTC. Protein sequence: CASSSQSSSHEQYF.